This T cell receptor beta chain derives from a study of cytomegalovirus exposure and HLA in healthy donors. Whole-study context: Counted in an early data release were some 81 million unique TCRs from HLA-typed donors. Study-wide points: Among CMV-associated TCR beta chains, most appeared HLA-restricted in a later analysis.

60 Vbeta and 13 Jbeta primers were used in PCR. Here immunoSEQ multiplex PCR was the method, and the copy in TCRdb shows in-frame clones only, minus some. The sample shows some 150,000 clones, less than 85% of them seen only once. The junction had 0 bases not matched to a gene; V was cut back by 4 bases and J by 4 bases. CDR1 and CDR2 (germline): LGHNA, YNFKEQ. This CDR3 has 12 amino acids. On this clone itself: Antigen specificity is unknown.

Source material: PBMCs. The chain links TRBV4-2 to TRBJ2-7; 8 bases fit TRBD2. The TCR comes from a male donor in good health and CMV-seronegative. The CDR3 here is CASSPGGYEQYF. The CDR3 bases are TGTGCCAGCAGCCCGGGGGGGTACGAGCAGTACTTC.